This TCR beta chain emerged from a study of T cell responses to AZD1222 COVID-19 vaccine. The CDR3 sequence is 15 residues long. Germline lookup yields CDR1 SGHNT and CDR2 YYREEE (reference sequence). V lost 3 bases, J lost 3 bases, and 15 bases lay in between. Clones were sequenced by immunoSEQ multiplex PCR, and TCRdb holds only the in-frame ones, with some missing. The table shows roughly 120,000 clones, with 70% to 90% occurring only once. This clonotype originated in an adult in good health. The chain employs TRBV5-4 and TRBJ1-2; possibly TRBD1 for D (5 bases). The specimen comprised peripheral blood, sampled on day 0 of AZD1222 vaccination. The CDR3 sequence is CASSWPGGTDYGYTF. The CDR3 nucleotides read TGTGCCAGCAGCTGGCCCGGGGGTACAGACTATGGCTACACCTTC.